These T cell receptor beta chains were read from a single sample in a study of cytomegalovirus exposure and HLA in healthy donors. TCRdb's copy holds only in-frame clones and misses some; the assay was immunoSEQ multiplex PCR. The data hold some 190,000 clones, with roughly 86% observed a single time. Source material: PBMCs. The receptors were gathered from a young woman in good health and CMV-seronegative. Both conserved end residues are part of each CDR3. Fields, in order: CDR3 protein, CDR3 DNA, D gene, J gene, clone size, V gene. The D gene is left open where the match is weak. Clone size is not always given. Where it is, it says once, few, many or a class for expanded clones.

CDR3aa: CASSFPVRGIPDAQYF
CDR3nt: TGTGCCAGCAGCTTCCCCGTGCGGGGGATACCAGATGCGCAGTATTTT
d_gene: TRBD2
j_gene: TRBJ2-3
abundance: .
v_gene: TRBV7-9

CDR3aa: CASSDNLRDRGNQPQHF
CDR3nt: TGTGCCAGCTCAGACAACCTCCGGGACAGGGGCAATCAGCCCCAGCATTTT
d_gene: TRBD1
j_gene: TRBJ1-5
abundance: once
v_gene: TRBV18

CDR3aa: CASSLVGQGAVGSGNTIYF
CDR3nt: TGCGCCAGCAGCTTGGTAGGACAGGGGGCTGTGGGCTCTGGAAACACCATATATTTT
d_gene: TRBD1
j_gene: TRBJ1-3
abundance: .
v_gene: TRBV5-1

CDR3aa: CASSLNSRQANYGYTF
CDR3nt: TGCGCCAGCAGCCTAAATTCCAGACAGGCTAACTATGGCTACACCTTC
d_gene: .
j_gene: TRBJ1-2
abundance: .
v_gene: TRBV4-1

CDR3aa: CASRRGNQPQHF
CDR3nt: TGTGCCAGTAGACGGGGGAATCAGCCCCAGCATTTT
d_gene: .
j_gene: TRBJ1-5
abundance: .
v_gene: TRBV19

CDR3aa: CASSPVSTDTEAFF
CDR3nt: TGTGCCAGCAGCCCCGTGTCTACGGACACTGAAGCTTTCTTT
d_gene: .
j_gene: TRBJ1-1
abundance: .
v_gene: TRBV6-5

CDR3aa: CASSLTTVEAFF
CDR3nt: TGTGCCAGCAGCTTAACGACAGTCGAAGCTTTCTTT
d_gene: .
j_gene: TRBJ1-1
abundance: .
v_gene: TRBV5-5

CDR3aa: CASSLETVMNTEAFF
CDR3nt: TGCGCCAGCAGCTTGGAAACAGTCATGAACACTGAAGCTTTCTTT
d_gene: .
j_gene: TRBJ1-1
abundance: many
v_gene: TRBV5-1

CDR3aa: CASSVTGGSTDTQYF
CDR3nt: TGTGCCAGCAGCGTTACAGGTGGGAGCACAGATACGCAGTATTTT
d_gene: .
j_gene: TRBJ2-3
abundance: .
v_gene: TRBV9

CDR3aa: CASSSELAGVGDTQYF
CDR3nt: TGTGCCAGCAGCTCCGAACTAGCGGGAGTAGGAGATACGCAGTATTTT
d_gene: TRBD2
j_gene: TRBJ2-3
abundance: .
v_gene: TRBV9

CDR3aa: CASSLGSVPYEQYF
CDR3nt: TGCGCCAGCAGCTTGGGTTCAGTCCCTTACGAGCAGTACTTC
d_gene: .
j_gene: TRBJ2-7
abundance: .
v_gene: TRBV5-1

CDR3aa: CASRETGAGNTIYF
CDR3nt: TGTGCCAGCAGGGAAACAGGGGCTGGAAACACCATATATTTT
d_gene: TRBD1
j_gene: TRBJ1-3
abundance: .
v_gene: TRBV25-1

CDR3aa: CASSLAGAPTDTQYF
CDR3nt: TGTGCCAGCAGTCTGGCGGGAGCGCCCACAGATACGCAGTATTTT
d_gene: TRBD2
j_gene: TRBJ2-3
abundance: .
v_gene: TRBV28

CDR3aa: CASSSYSGRVVNEQFF
CDR3nt: TGTGCCAGCAGCTCGTATAGCGGGAGGGTTGTCAATGAGCAGTTCTTC
d_gene: TRBD2
j_gene: TRBJ2-1
abundance: .
v_gene: TRBV7-9

CDR3aa: CASSQTVNTEAFF
CDR3nt: TGTGCCAGCAGCCAGACAGTGAACACTGAAGCTTTCTTT
d_gene: .
j_gene: TRBJ1-1
abundance: .
v_gene: TRBV6-5

CDR3aa: CASTPLGVNTEAFF
CDR3nt: TGTGCCAGCACCCCTCTCGGGGTGAACACTGAAGCTTTCTTT
d_gene: .
j_gene: TRBJ1-1
abundance: once
v_gene: TRBV27

CDR3aa: CASSRTSGRKYEQYF
CDR3nt: TGCGCCAGCAGCCGGACTAGCGGGAGGAAGTACGAGCAGTACTTC
d_gene: TRBD2
j_gene: TRBJ2-7
abundance: .
v_gene: TRBV5-1

CDR3aa: CASSPSTGAIGNTIYF
CDR3nt: TGTGCCAGCAGCCCCTCGACAGGCGCCATTGGAAACACCATATATTTT
d_gene: .
j_gene: TRBJ1-3
abundance: once
v_gene: TRBV11-2

CDR3aa: CASSLSTGPPLAQHF
CDR3nt: TGTGCCAGCAGTTTGTCGACAGGGCCCCCTTTGGCCCAGCATTTT
d_gene: TRBD1
j_gene: TRBJ1-5
abundance: .
v_gene: TRBV27

CDR3aa: CASSLSRILNTEAFF
CDR3nt: TGTGCCAGCAGTTTGTCCAGGATCTTGAACACTGAAGCTTTCTTT
d_gene: .
j_gene: TRBJ1-1
abundance: .
v_gene: TRBV6-1

CDR3aa: CASSPGINTEAFF
CDR3nt: TGTGCCAGCAGCCCAGGAATCAACACTGAAGCTTTCTTT
d_gene: .
j_gene: TRBJ1-1
abundance: few
v_gene: TRBV5-4

CDR3aa: CASSLANRGYYGYTF
CDR3nt: TGTGCCAGCAGCTTAGCGAACAGGGGGTACTATGGCTACACCTTC
d_gene: TRBD1
j_gene: TRBJ1-2
abundance: .
v_gene: TRBV7-8

CDR3aa: CASSQGPRQTNTGELFF
CDR3nt: TGCGCCAGCAGCCAAGGCCCCCGACAGACGAACACCGGGGAGCTGTTTTTT
d_gene: .
j_gene: TRBJ2-2
abundance: .
v_gene: TRBV4-1

CDR3aa: CASRDRDYTEAFF
CDR3nt: TGCGCCAGCAGGGACAGGGACTACACTGAAGCTTTCTTT
d_gene: TRBD1
j_gene: TRBJ1-1
abundance: .
v_gene: TRBV5-1